Listed below are T cell receptor beta chains from one sample, sequenced in a study of T cell repertoires in cytomegalovirus infection. TCRdb reprocessed the reads with MiXCR, giving one entry per CDR3 protein. The table shows approximately 250,000 distinct CDR3 sequences, with 9% to 15% occurring only once. Input material: PBMCs. The receptors were sampled from a human donor in good health (CMV status not recorded). Some clones in this sample may be carry-over from other donors' samples. The CDR3 runs from the conserved cysteine through the conserved F or W. Each record gives: D gene, J gene, clone size, V gene, CDR3 DNA, CDR3 protein. The D gene is left open where the match is weak. The listing skips clone size in some rows; elsewhere it reads once, few, many or a size class.

>TRBD1|TRBJ1-5|many|TRBV7-8
TGTGCCAGCAGCTTAGGGGACAGGGCCCCTCGCCTGTTT
CASSLGDRAPRLF
>-|TRBJ2-4|many|TRBV7-2
TGTGCCAGCAGCTCTAGGGAGGAAAACATTCAGTACTTC
CASSSREENIQYF
>-|TRBJ1-6|many|TRBV6-4
TGTGCCAGCAGTGAGCAGGCGATTAATTCACCCCTCCACTTT
CASSEQAINSPLHF
>TRBD1|TRBJ1-6|once|TRBV28
TGTGCCAGCAGTTTCCGGGACAGGGTTTCACCCCTCCACTTT
CASSFRDRVSPLHF
>-|TRBJ2-7|many|TRBV6-6
TGTGCCAGCAGTTACCTGGAATCCTACGAGCAGTACTTC
CASSYLESYEQYF
>-|TRBJ1-2|-|TRBV28
TGTGCCAGCAGTTTAATGGTCTCTGGCTACACCTTC
CASSLMVSGYTF
>-|TRBJ2-7|few|TRBV19
TGTGCCAGTAGTTACAGGAACTACGAGCAGTACTTC
CASSYRNYEQYF
>TRBD2|TRBJ2-1|-|TRBV5-4
TGTGCCAGCAGCTCCGGACTAGCGGGGGCTAGTGAGCAGTTCTTC
CASSSGLAGASEQFF
>-|TRBJ1-5|many|TRBV7-2
TGTGCCAGCAGCTTGGGCAGTACCCAAAATCAGCCCCAGCATTTT
CASSLGSTQNQPQHF
>-|TRBJ2-7|-|TRBV5-1
TGCGCCAGCAGTCAGGGGAACGAGCAGTACTTC
CASSQGNEQYF
>TRBD1|TRBJ2-7|many|TRBV7-8
TGTGCCAGCAGCCTCAGGGGGAACTTCTACGAGCAGTACTTC
CASSLRGNFYEQYF
>TRBD1|TRBJ2-1|many|TRBV19
TGTGCCAGTAGTATAGACCCCCCGGGACAGGTATTCAATGAGCAGTTCTTC
CASSIDPPGQVFNEQFF
>TRBD1|TRBJ2-1|many|TRBV19
TGTGCCAGTAGTTCCGGGACAGGGTCCTACAATGAGCAGTTCTTC
CASSSGTGSYNEQFF
>TRBD2|TRBJ2-1|few|TRBV2
TGTGCCAGTGCGGGACTAGCGGTTTACAATGAGCAGTTCTTC
CASAGLAVYNEQFF
>-|TRBJ2-3|-|TRBV24-1
TGTGCCACCAGTGAAACAGGGGGGGCAGATACGCAGTATTTT
CATSETGGADTQYF
>-|TRBJ2-2|-|TRBV5-4
TGTGCCAGCAGCTTGGAACCCGGGGCCACCGGGGAGCTGTTTTTT
CASSLEPGATGELFF
>TRBD2|TRBJ2-1|many|TRBV11-2
TGTGCCAGCAGCCTGACTAGCGGGAGGGGTGAGCAGTTCTTC
CASSLTSGRGEQFF
>-|TRBJ2-5|many|TRBV27
TGTGCCAGCAGTTACTTTCTGGGTCGCCAAGAGACCCAGTACTTC
CASSYFLGRQETQYF
>-|TRBJ1-5|many|TRBV7-9
TGTGCCAGCAGCTATGCGGGTAACAATCAGCCCCAGCATTTT
CASSYAGNNQPQHF
>-|TRBJ2-7|many|TRBV28
TGTGCCAGCAGTTTGGGAGGACAAGGCATTTACGAGCAGTACTTC
CASSLGGQGIYEQYF
>-|TRBJ1-4|few|TRBV19
TGTGCCAGTAGTACCAAGAGGTCGCGTGATGAAAAACTGTTTTTT
CASSTKRSRDEKLFF
>-|TRBJ1-6|many|TRBV7-2
TGTGCCAGCAGCTTAGGTGTCGCCGGTAATTCACCCCTCCACTTT
CASSLGVAGNSPLHF
>-|TRBJ2-7|many|TRBV12-5
TGTGCTAGTGGTTCTTCCCCAGGTCAAAGATTGGAGTACTTC
CASGSSPGQRLEYF
>TRBD1|TRBJ2-3|-|TRBV6-6
TGTGCCAGCAGTTCCCTCGACAGGGGTAGCACAGATACGCAGTATTTT
CASSSLDRGSTDTQYF
>-|TRBJ1-1|many|TRBV7-2
TGTGCCAGCAGCCTAGAACAGGGTTCCACTGAAGCTTTCTTT
CASSLEQGSTEAFF
>TRBD2|TRBJ2-7|many|TRBV28
TGTGCCGCGGGAAGGGGCGGGAGCCGTCACGAGCAGTACTTC
CAAGRGGSRHEQYF
>TRBD1|TRBJ2-3|many|TRBV7-6
TGTGCCAGCAGCTCACGACAGGGGGCGCGGCCAGATACGCAGTATTTT
CASSSRQGARPDTQYF
>TRBD2|TRBJ2-3|many|TRBV7-2
TGTGCCAGCAGCTTAGACGGGGCTAGCGGTTACACAGATACGCAGTATTTT
CASSLDGASGYTDTQYF
>-|TRBJ2-1|many|TRBV7-2
TGTGCCAGCAGCTTGGGCTACCTCGGGGAGCAGTTCTTC
CASSLGYLGEQFF
>TRBD1|TRBJ1-2|few|TRBV6-6
TGTGCCAGCAGTTACGGGGGACAGGGTAACTATGGCTACACCTTC
CASSYGGQGNYGYTF
>TRBD1|TRBJ1-1|-|TRBV29-1
TGCAGCGCACGCCCGGGACAGGGACTGAACACTGAAGCTTTCTTT
CSARPGQGLNTEAFF
>-|TRBJ1-1|many|TRBV7-8
TGTGCCAGCAGCTTAGCGCCGACGAACACTGAAGCTTTCTTT
CASSLAPTNTEAFF
>-|TRBJ1-5|-|TRBV12-3/TRBV12-4
TGTGCCAGCAGTTTGGCGGGAGGAGGCGGCAATCAGCCCCAGCATTTT
CASSLAGGGGNQPQHF
>-|TRBJ2-3|few|TRBV29-1
TGCAGCGTTGAAGAGGCAGCCCCTACGGGCCCAGATACGCAGTATTTT
CSVEEAAPTGPDTQYF
>-|TRBJ2-3|few|TRBV7-9
TGTGCCAGCAGCCAACAGGGAGCGTTGGCAGATACGCAGTATTTT
CASSQQGALADTQYF
>TRBD2|TRBJ2-3|-|TRBV7-2
TGTGCCAGCAGCTTAGTAATGGGGGGGATCACAGATACGCAGTATTTT
CASSLVMGGITDTQYF
>TRBD1|TRBJ1-2|-|TRBV11-2
TGTGCCAGCAGCCCCGACAGGGGGGGCTACTATGGCTACACCTTC
CASSPDRGGYYGYTF